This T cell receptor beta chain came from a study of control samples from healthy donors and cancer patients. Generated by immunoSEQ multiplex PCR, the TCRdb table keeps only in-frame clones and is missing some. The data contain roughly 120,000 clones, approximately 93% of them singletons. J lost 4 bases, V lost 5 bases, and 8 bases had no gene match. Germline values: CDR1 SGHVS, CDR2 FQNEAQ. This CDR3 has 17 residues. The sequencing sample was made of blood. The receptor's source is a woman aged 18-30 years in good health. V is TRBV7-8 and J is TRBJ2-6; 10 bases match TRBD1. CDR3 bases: TGTGCCAGCAGCCTCCGGGACAGGGGTGCGGGGGCCAACGTCCTGACTTTC. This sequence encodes CASSLRDRGAGANVLTF.